Listed below are T cell receptor beta chains from one sample, sequenced in a study of T cell responses to AZD1222 COVID-19 vaccine. TCRdb's copy holds only in-frame clones and misses some; the assay was immunoSEQ multiplex PCR. The sample shows 150,000 or so clones, less than 90% of them seen only once. The source material was peripheral blood, sampled after recovery from COVID-19. These receptors originate from an adult who had recovered from COVID-19. Each CDR3 is given with its conserved first and last residue. The D gene is left open where the match is weak. Clone size appears in some rows only: once, few, many, or a class for an expanded clone.

TRBV7-8	NA	TRBJ1-5	many	CASSFSPEQPQHF	TGTGCCAGCAGCTTTTCCCCCGAGCAGCCCCAGCATTTT
TRBV28	NA	TRBJ1-1	NA	CASSLGGAWRTEAFF	TGTGCCAGCAGTTTGGGAGGGGCCTGGAGAACTGAAGCTTTCTTT
TRBV3-1/TRBV3-2	NA	TRBJ1-4	NA	CASSQGNGKLFF	TGTGCCAGCAGCCAAGGGAACGGAAAACTGTTTTTT
TRBV9	NA	TRBJ2-2	NA	CASSVGGRTGELFF	TGTGCCAGCAGCGTAGGGGGCAGGACCGGGGAGCTGTTTTTT
TRBV27	NA	TRBJ1-6	NA	CACSRDYNSPLHF	TGTGCCTGCTCCAGGGATTATAATTCACCCCTCCACTTT
TRBV28	NA	TRBJ1-4	NA	CASSTPGRTLEKLFF	TGTGCCAGCAGTACACCTGGCAGGACGCTAGAAAAACTGTTTTTT
TRBV5-1	NA	TRBJ2-5	NA	CASSSGDSTQETQYF	TGCGCCAGCAGCTCCGGAGACAGTACCCAAGAGACCCAGTACTTC
TRBV5-4	TRBD1	TRBJ1-2	NA	CASSRDRTNDANYGYTF	TGTGCCAGCAGCCGGGACAGGACAAACGACGCTAACTATGGCTACACCTTC
TRBV5-4	NA	TRBJ1-2	NA	CASSLGSEDYGYTF	TGTGCCAGCAGCTTGGGCTCGGAGGACTATGGCTACACCTTC
TRBV6-4	NA	TRBJ1-1	NA	CASSDGAGTDTEAFF	TGTGCCAGCAGTGACGGGGCAGGGACTGACACTGAAGCTTTCTTT
TRBV18	TRBD1	TRBJ2-2	few	CASSPRTGNTGELFF	TGTGCCAGCTCACCAAGGACAGGGAACACCGGGGAGCTGTTTTTT
TRBV14	NA	TRBJ1-4	NA	CASSQDGTTNEKLFF	TGTGCCAGCAGCCAAGATGGCACAACTAATGAAAAACTGTTTTTT